The 17 T cell receptor beta chains below all came from one sample that was sequenced in a study of blood T cells in healthy people across ages. Primed by a sample-barcoded 5' primer and a J-beta primer mix, a second PCR proceeded for roughly 6 to 12 cycles. TCRdb used MiXCR to reprocess the 5' RACE reads, holding one entry per CDR3 protein. The sample consists of 450,000 to 700,000 distinct CDR3 sequences, 25% to 30% of them appearing once. The sequenced sample was blood. The origin of the receptors is a woman in her sixties or seventies in good health.

The chain combines TRBV20-1 with TRBJ1-3; D is possibly TRBD1 (5 bases). V lost 0 bases, J lost 0 bases, and 9 bases lay in between. The CDR3 runs to 15 residues. From germline, CDR1 is DFQATT and CDR2 SNEGSKA (reference sequence). This CDR3 is CSAREGGSSGNTIYF. The CDR3 region has the DNA TGCAGTGCTAGAGAGGGGGGAAGCTCTGGAAACACCATATATTTT.

This clonotype occurred many times. The chain combines TRBV7-7 with TRBJ2-5; 11 bases align to TRBD1. Looked up from germline, CDR1 is SSHAT and CDR2 is FNYEAQ (reference sequence). The V segment lost 5 bases and the J segment 5 bases; nucleotides outside the gene matches: 13. The CDR3 length is 17 residues. CDR3 DNA: TGTGCCAGCAGCCTCGGACAGGGGGCAAGTGGAGTGGAGACCCAGTACTTC. Amino acids: CASSLGQGASGVETQYF.

The J gene is TRBJ1-1, the V gene TRBV7-9; a possible D gene is TRBD1 (5 bases). Germline values: CDR1 SEHNR, CDR2 FQNEAQ (reference sequence). With 6 bases removed from V and 4 bases from J, the gap between germline ends came to 15 bases. CDR3 length: 14 amino acids. The CDR3 is CASRSSGGITEAFF. The DNA for the CDR3 is TGTGCCAGCAGAAGCAGTGGGGGGATCACTGAAGCTTTCTTT.

This clonotype was observed a handful of times. This chain connects TRBV3-1 to TRBJ2-7; D is uncertain. The CDR3 has 16 residues. The ends were cut back, 2 bases at V and 0 bases at J, with 14 bases in the middle. Germline V CDR1 and CDR2: LGHDT, YNNKEL (reference sequence). This chain's CDR3 is CASSQNQVSPSYEQYF. As DNA, the CDR3 is TGTGCCAGCAGCCAAAACCAGGTCTCTCCCTCCTACGAGCAGTACTTC.

As for this clonotype: At one boundary the junction diverges from the germline segment, which might be a read error. V is TRBV12-3 or TRBV12-4 and J is TRBJ2-3, with D possibly matching TRBD2 (5 bases). CDR3 size: 14 residues. The CDR3 protein is CASSRSVPTDAQYF. CDR3 sequence (DNA): TGTGCCAGCAGCCGTAGCGTCCCCACAGATGCGCAGTATTTT.

The J gene is TRBJ2-5, the V gene TRBV15; D is perhaps TRBD2 (5 bases). Trimming stripped 2 bases from V and 4 bases from J, with 5 bases between. Germline V gives CDR1 LNHNV, CDR2 YYDKDF (reference sequence). The CDR3 is 12 amino acids. CDR3 amino acids: CATSRRGETQYF. DNA for the CDR3: TGTGCCACCAGCAGACGGGGAGAGACCCAGTACTTC.

The chain is built from TRBV6-1 and TRBJ1-3, with D possibly matching TRBD1 (5 bases). The CDR3 has 16 residues. V was trimmed by 7 bases and J by 4 bases, leaving 20 bases between them. Germline V gene data show CDR1 as MNHNS and CDR2 as SASEGT. The CDR3 region has the DNA TGTGCCAGCACCTCAAACCCCACAGGATTCGGAAACACCATATATTTT. As protein: CASTSNPTGFGNTIYF.

V usage is TRBV29-1 and J usage is TRBJ1-2, with 8 bases aligning to TRBD1. With 6 bases clipped from V and 5 bases from J, the junction kept 8 bases outside the gene matches. The germline V gene encodes CDR1 SQVTM and CDR2 ANQGSEA. The CDR3 totals 13 residues. CDR3 region: CSVSSGTGYGYTF. The CDR3, as DNA: TGCAGCGTGTCGTCCGGGACAGGATATGGCTACACCTTC.

This clonotype has just a few counts. The CDR3, as DNA: TGTGCCACGACCCAACCGAGCACAGATACGCAGTATTTT. Encoded protein: CATTQPSTDTQYF. The V call is TRBV12-3 or TRBV12-4, the J call TRBJ2-3; D remains unclear. The V gene lost 10 bases and the J gene lost 0 bases, with 11 bases spanning the gap. The CDR3 sequence is 13 residues long.

The gene calls are TRBV4-2 and TRBJ2-1; 8 bases line up with TRBD1. The CDR3 sequence is 14 residues long. CDR1 is LGHNA and CDR2 is YNFKEQ in the germline V gene. The junction had 6 bases not matched to a gene; V was cut back by 4 bases and J by 7 bases. CDR3 nucleotides: TGTGCCAGCAGCCCGACAGGGGTTGGTAATGAGCAGTTCTTC. This codes for CASSPTGVGNEQFF.

This clonotype was counted only a few times. The chain joins TRBV7-9 to TRBJ2-7; unclear D gene. CDR3 size: 12 residues. V lost 0 bases and J 6 bases, leaving 6 bases between the germline ends. Germline CDR1 SEHNR, CDR2 FQNEAQ (reference sequence). The CDR3 is CASSLAGLEQYF. The CDR3 DNA follows: TGTGCCAGCAGCTTAGCAGGTCTCGAGCAGTACTTC.

The chain employs TRBV7-2 and TRBJ1-4, with D possibly matching TRBD1 (6 bases). The ends were cut back, 0 bases at V and 3 bases at J, with 11 bases in the middle. Germline V gives CDR1 SGHTA, CDR2 FQGNSA. The CDR3 has 16 amino acids. Here the CDR3 reads CASSLAGAIPNEKLFF. The DNA for the CDR3 is TGTGCCAGCAGCTTAGCGGGGGCGATACCTAATGAAAAACTGTTTTTT.

Here the CDR3 reads CSVGTPDEKLFF. Here the CDR3 DNA reads TGCAGCGTTGGAACACCAGATGAAAAACTGTTTTTT. The V and J genes are TRBV29-1 and TRBJ1-4, with D unresolved. The CDR3 loop spans 12 amino acids. V lost 4 bases and J lost 6, with 9 bases in between. Per germline, CDR1 SQVTM and CDR2 ANQGSEA.

The chain links TRBV4-2 to TRBJ2-7; 7 positions agree with TRBD1. Germline loops: CDR1 LGHNA, CDR2 YNFKEQ. With 1 base clipped from V and 6 bases from J, the junction kept 9 bases outside the gene matches. The CDR3 length is 15 residues. In nucleotides, the CDR3 is TGTGCCAGCAGCCAAGGATCCGGGGACAGATGCGAGCAGTACTTC. Translation gives CASSQGSGDRCEQYF.

This sequence joins TRBV3-1 and TRBJ2-7; possible D gene TRBD2, 5 bases. Trimming took off 1 base at V and 4 bases at J, with 17 bases between the two ends. The CDR3 sequence is 16 residues long. Germline loops: CDR1 LGHDT, CDR2 YNNKEL (reference sequence). CDR3 in DNA: TGTGCCAGCAGCCAAGCGCCCGGCCCCGGGATATACGAGCAGTACTTC. This gives the protein CASSQAPGPGIYEQYF.

This clonotype was counted between two and nine times. V usage is TRBV7-9 and J usage is TRBJ2-5; D is perhaps TRBD2 (6 bases). Germline assignment: CDR1 SEHNR and CDR2 FQNEAQ (reference sequence). This CDR3 region has 13 residues. Trimming cost V 4 bases and J 13 bases, with 19 bases left between them. The DNA for the CDR3 is TGTGCCAGCAGCTCCGGCCTAGCGCCCCGGCCGTACTTC. Encoded protein: CASSSGLAPRPYF.

This clonotype was observed a handful of times. DNA for the CDR3: TGTGCCAGCAGTTTAGCGATGGGACAGCGCAATCAGCCCCAGCATTTT. It yields the protein CASSLAMGQRNQPQHF. V is TRBV12-3 or TRBV12-4 and J is TRBJ1-5, with TRBD1 matching over 7 bases. With V trimmed by 0 bases and J by 2 bases, 4 bases remained unmatched. This CDR3 comprises 16 residues.